This entry is about one T cell receptor beta chain. Authors' methods: Reference gene primer amplification in the assay estimated nucleated cell counts. Method: immunoSEQ multiplex PCR; TCRdb's copy keeps in-frame clones and lacks some. V and J calls and clone size are as listed in that table; D and trimming were resolved from the DNA. The sample records more than 110,000 clones, about four fifths being singletons. V lost 3 bases to trimming and J lost 5 bases, with 14 bases between them. Germline V CDR1 and CDR2: SQVTM, ANQGSEA. CDR3 size: 13 residues. Participants, roughly 18 to 90 years old, spanned fewer than 30 US areas. In assigning cohorts, the study relied on participant-reported clinical history. The sample belongs to a study of blood T cell repertoires in COVID-19.

The genes are TRBV29-1 and TRBJ2-7; TRBD1 might be the D (6 bases). The sample comprised PBMCs or T cells enriched from blood (not recorded which). This TCR was sampled from a woman between 18 and 29 years old who had been exposed to COVID-19. The CDR3, as DNA: TGCAGCGTTGATCACAGGGAGTCTGACGAGCAGTACTTC. Its protein product is CSVDHRESDEQYF.